The clone carrying this T cell receptor (beta chain) has ten or more counts. TCRdb fed the 5' RACE reads into MiXCR, producing one record per CDR3 protein. The sample lists approximately 590,000 distinct CDR3 sequences; 7.5% to 10% were seen once. This record comes from a study of identical twins. Germline V lookup: CDR1 MNHEY, CDR2 SVGEGT. Trimming pared 6 bases from V and 4 bases from J, leaving 10 bases between. The CDR3 length is 12 residues. This same sample was also part of a study on yellow fever vaccine responses in identical twins.

Source material: PBMCs. The chain joins TRBV6-2 or TRBV6-3 to TRBJ2-7; D uncertain. The sequence derives from a woman between 18 and 29 years old in good health. The CDR3 DNA follows: TGTGCCAGCAGCCGCCGGGCGTACGAGCAGTACTTC. This gives the protein CASSRRAYEQYF.